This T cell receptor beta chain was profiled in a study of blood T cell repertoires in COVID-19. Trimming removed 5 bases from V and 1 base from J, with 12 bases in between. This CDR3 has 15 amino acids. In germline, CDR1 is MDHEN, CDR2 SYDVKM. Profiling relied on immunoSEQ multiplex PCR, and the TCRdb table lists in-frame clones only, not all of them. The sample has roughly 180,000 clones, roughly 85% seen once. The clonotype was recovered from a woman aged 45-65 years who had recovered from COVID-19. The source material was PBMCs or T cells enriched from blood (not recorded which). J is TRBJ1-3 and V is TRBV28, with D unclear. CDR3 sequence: CASSIFAGSGNTIYF. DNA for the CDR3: TGTGCCAGCAGTATATTCGCGGGGTCTGGAAACACCATATATTTT. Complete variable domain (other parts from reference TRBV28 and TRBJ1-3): DVKVTQSSRYLVKRTGEKVFLECVQDMDHENMFWYRQDPGLGLRLIYFSYDVKMKEKGDIPEGYSVSREKKERFSLILESASTNQTSMYLCASSIFAGSGNTIYFGEGSWLTVV.